Listed below are T cell receptor beta chains from one sample, sequenced in a study of blood T cells in healthy people across ages. Each CDR3 protein is one row after TCRdb ran MiXCR on the 5' RACE reads. The sample records around 1,900,000 distinct CDR3 sequences, about two fifths being singletons. Material: blood. The receptors stem from a human donor in good health. CDR3s include the opening cysteine and the closing phenylalanine or tryptophan. D genes are given only for firm matches. Expanded clones are given a class, and other clones once, few, many or no size at all.

d_gene: NA
j_gene: TRBJ2-7
v_gene: TRBV11-1
abundance: few
CDR3aa: CASSLYGKPYEQYF
CDR3nt: TGTGCCAGCAGCTTATACGGGAAACCCTACGAGCAGTACTTC

d_gene: NA
j_gene: TRBJ2-4
v_gene: TRBV6-5
abundance: few
CDR3aa: CASSRDPGNIQYF
CDR3nt: TGTGCCAGCAGCCGGGACCCGGGAAACATTCAGTACTTC

d_gene: NA
j_gene: TRBJ1-1
v_gene: TRBV4-3
abundance: few
CDR3aa: CASSQDGGWDTEAFF
CDR3nt: TGCGCCAGCAGCCAAGATGGGGGGTGGGACACTGAAGCTTTCTTT

d_gene: NA
j_gene: TRBJ2-1
v_gene: TRBV18
abundance: NA
CDR3aa: CASSRALTLANEQFF
CDR3nt: TGTGCCAGCTCCCGCGCTCTGACCTTAGCTAATGAGCAGTTCTTC

d_gene: TRBD1
j_gene: TRBJ2-7
v_gene: TRBV4-1
abundance: NA
CDR3aa: CASSQESGRDSIYEQYF
CDR3nt: TGCGCCAGCAGCCAAGAAAGCGGAAGGGACAGTATCTACGAGCAGTACTTC

d_gene: NA
j_gene: TRBJ1-1
v_gene: TRBV12-3/TRBV12-4
abundance: NA
CDR3aa: CASSFNGRTEAFF
CDR3nt: TGTGCCAGCAGTTTTAATGGGCGCACTGAAGCTTTCTTT

d_gene: TRBD1
j_gene: TRBJ2-6
v_gene: TRBV14
abundance: few
CDR3aa: CASSRVGDRGHSGANVLTF
CDR3nt: TGTGCCAGCAGCCGAGTAGGGGACAGGGGACACTCTGGGGCCAACGTCCTGACTTTC

d_gene: NA
j_gene: TRBJ2-1
v_gene: TRBV7-3
abundance: few
CDR3aa: CASSPVGGLYNEQFF
CDR3nt: TGTGCCAGCAGCCCGGTCGGGGGGCTCTACAATGAGCAGTTCTTC

d_gene: NA
j_gene: TRBJ1-1
v_gene: TRBV29-1
abundance: NA
CDR3aa: CSVATGGMNTEAFF
CDR3nt: TGCAGCGTAGCCACCGGGGGTATGAACACTGAAGCTTTCTTT

d_gene: NA
j_gene: TRBJ1-2
v_gene: TRBV7-2
abundance: NA
CDR3aa: CASSLSKDNYNAYGYTF
CDR3nt: TGTGCCAGCAGCTTATCGAAAGACAACTACAACGCCTATGGCTACACCTTC

d_gene: NA
j_gene: TRBJ1-3
v_gene: TRBV5-5
abundance: NA
CDR3aa: CASSPRTTAGGNTIYF
CDR3nt: TGTGCCAGCAGCCCGCGGACTACCGCAGGGGGAAACACCATATATTTT

d_gene: TRBD1
j_gene: TRBJ2-7
v_gene: TRBV4-1
abundance: NA
CDR3aa: CTSSSWDRGEQYF
CDR3nt: TGCACCAGCAGCAGCTGGGACAGGGGCGAGCAGTACTTC

d_gene: NA
j_gene: TRBJ1-2
v_gene: TRBV6-5
abundance: many
CDR3aa: CASSYLGDYGYTF
CDR3nt: TGTGCCAGCAGTTACTTAGGAGACTATGGCTACACCTTC

d_gene: TRBD1
j_gene: TRBJ1-2
v_gene: TRBV7-3
abundance: NA
CDR3aa: CASSERTGVGYTF
CDR3nt: TGTGCCAGCAGCGAGCGGACAGGGGTCGGCTACACCTTC

d_gene: NA
j_gene: TRBJ2-5
v_gene: TRBV13
abundance: NA
CDR3aa: CASSSYGDFGGRDQETQYF
CDR3nt: TGTGCCAGCAGCTCGTACGGGGATTTCGGGGGCCGTGACCAAGAGACCCAGTACTTC

d_gene: NA
j_gene: TRBJ1-5
v_gene: TRBV4-1
abundance: NA
CDR3aa: CASSQVSGSHNQPQHF
CDR3nt: TGCGCCAGCAGCCAAGTTTCTGGGAGCCACAATCAGCCCCAGCATTTT

d_gene: NA
j_gene: TRBJ1-4
v_gene: TRBV7-9
abundance: NA
CDR3aa: CASGSMEGSEKLFF
CDR3nt: TGTGCCAGCGGTTCAATGGAAGGGAGTGAAAAACTGTTTTTT

d_gene: TRBD1
j_gene: TRBJ2-1
v_gene: TRBV5-1
abundance: NA
CDR3aa: CASSLATGTGGFDEQFF
CDR3nt: TGCGCCAGCAGCTTGGCCACCGGGACAGGGGGCTTCGATGAGCAGTTCTTC

d_gene: NA
j_gene: TRBJ2-5
v_gene: TRBV20-1
abundance: NA
CDR3aa: CSASEVRETQYF
CDR3nt: TGCAGTGCTAGTGAGGTGCGGGAGACCCAGTACTTC

d_gene: TRBD2
j_gene: TRBJ2-1
v_gene: TRBV9
abundance: NA
CDR3aa: CASSVGLAGGIFMSSYNEQFF
CDR3nt: TGTGCCAGCAGCGTGGGACTAGCGGGGGGGATCTTTATGAGCTCCTACAATGAGCAGTTCTTC

d_gene: TRBD2
j_gene: TRBJ2-5
v_gene: TRBV7-2
abundance: NA
CDR3aa: CASRRTSGVQETQYF
CDR3nt: TGTGCCAGCAGGCGGACTAGCGGGGTACAAGAGACCCAGTACTTC

d_gene: NA
j_gene: TRBJ1-2
v_gene: TRBV5-1
abundance: NA
CDR3aa: CASSSWALQGSTGGYTF
CDR3nt: TGCGCCAGCAGCTCATGGGCTCTACAGGGATCAACTGGTGGCTACACCTTC

d_gene: NA
j_gene: TRBJ2-1
v_gene: TRBV24-1
abundance: NA
CDR3aa: CATSDTDRQQFF
CDR3nt: TGTGCCACCAGTGATACAGACAGACAGCAGTTCTTC

d_gene: NA
j_gene: TRBJ2-1
v_gene: TRBV7-2
abundance: many
CDR3aa: CASSANYNEQFF
CDR3nt: TGTGCCAGCAGCGCCAACTACAATGAGCAGTTCTTC

d_gene: TRBD1
j_gene: TRBJ2-4
v_gene: TRBV20-1
abundance: NA
CDR3aa: CSARWDRVPQPQYF
CDR3nt: TGCAGTGCTAGATGGGACAGGGTCCCTCAACCCCAGTACTTC

d_gene: TRBD1
j_gene: TRBJ1-2
v_gene: TRBV11-3
abundance: few
CDR3aa: CASSSSDRTGGRGYTF
CDR3nt: TGTGCCAGCAGCTCCTCCGACCGGACAGGGGGCCGGGGCTACACCTTC

d_gene: NA
j_gene: TRBJ2-5
v_gene: TRBV9
abundance: few
CDR3aa: CASSAVDSSRTQYF
CDR3nt: TGTGCCAGCAGCGCCGTAGACTCTTCACGGACCCAGTACTTC

d_gene: TRBD2
j_gene: TRBJ2-5
v_gene: TRBV7-9
abundance: NA
CDR3aa: CASSSRGGGQETQYF
CDR3nt: TGTGCCAGCAGCTCTCGGGGGGGTGGTCAAGAGACCCAGTACTTC

d_gene: NA
j_gene: TRBJ2-3
v_gene: TRBV6-6
abundance: few
CDR3aa: CASSWGRHTDTQYF
CDR3nt: TGTGCCAGCAGTTGGGGACGGCACACAGATACGCAGTATTTT

d_gene: TRBD2
j_gene: TRBJ2-1
v_gene: TRBV7-3
abundance: few
CDR3aa: CASSSNSGGGGNEQFF
CDR3nt: TGTGCCAGCAGTAGTAATAGCGGGGGGGGTGGCAATGAGCAGTTCTTC

d_gene: TRBD1
j_gene: TRBJ2-5
v_gene: TRBV12-3/TRBV12-4
abundance: NA
CDR3aa: CASSKPQDKQGGETQYF
CDR3nt: TGTGCCAGCAGTAAGCCCCAGGATAAACAGGGGGGAGAGACCCAGTACTTC

d_gene: NA
j_gene: TRBJ2-3
v_gene: TRBV29-1
abundance: NA
CDR3aa: CSWGAPTTDTQYF
CDR3nt: TGCAGCTGGGGGGCCCCTACAACAGATACGCAGTATTTT

d_gene: TRBD1
j_gene: TRBJ2-7
v_gene: TRBV5-1
abundance: few
CDR3aa: CASSSGTGVIEQYF
CDR3nt: TGCGCCAGCAGCTCCGGGACAGGGGTCATCGAGCAGTACTTC

d_gene: TRBD2
j_gene: TRBJ2-5
v_gene: TRBV28
abundance: NA
CDR3aa: CASSFSSGGIETQYF
CDR3nt: TGTGCCAGCAGTTTCAGTAGCGGGGGGATAGAGACCCAGTACTTC

d_gene: NA
j_gene: TRBJ2-1
v_gene: TRBV24-1
abundance: NA
CDR3aa: CATSDSNGREQFF
CDR3nt: TGTGCCACCAGTGATTCTAACGGAAGGGAGCAGTTCTTC

d_gene: NA
j_gene: TRBJ2-1
v_gene: TRBV7-2
abundance: NA
CDR3aa: CASSGNVGLNEQFF
CDR3nt: TGTGCCTCTAGTGGAAATGTGGGGCTCAATGAGCAGTTCTTC

d_gene: TRBD1
j_gene: TRBJ2-7
v_gene: TRBV10-3
abundance: few
CDR3aa: CATPDRVDEQYF
CDR3nt: TGTGCCACCCCGGACAGGGTGGACGAGCAGTACTTC

d_gene: NA
j_gene: TRBJ2-3
v_gene: TRBV4-1
abundance: NA
CDR3aa: CASLDYYTSTDTQYF
CDR3nt: TGCGCCAGCCTTGATTACTATACTAGCACAGATACGCAGTATTTT

d_gene: NA
j_gene: TRBJ1-1
v_gene: TRBV4-1
abundance: NA
CDR3aa: CASSQDTSRPVKAFF
CDR3nt: TGCGCCAGCAGCCAAGATACGTCCCGGCCGGTTAAAGCTTTCTTT

d_gene: TRBD1
j_gene: TRBJ2-7
v_gene: TRBV6-5
abundance: NA
CDR3aa: CASSYSGQGATKQYF
CDR3nt: TGTGCCAGCAGTTACTCTGGTCAGGGGGCCACCAAGCAGTACTTC

d_gene: NA
j_gene: TRBJ2-1
v_gene: TRBV9
abundance: NA
CDR3aa: CASSDQTVYNEQFF
CDR3nt: TGTGCCAGCAGCGACCAGACGGTATACAATGAGCAGTTCTTC

d_gene: NA
j_gene: TRBJ1-5
v_gene: TRBV5-1
abundance: NA
CDR3aa: CASSLPAIEKYQPQHF
CDR3nt: TGCGCCAGCAGCTTGCCCGCGATAGAGAAGTATCAGCCCCAGCATTTT

d_gene: NA
j_gene: TRBJ2-5
v_gene: TRBV12-3/TRBV12-4
abundance: NA
CDR3aa: CASSLRPRETQYF
CDR3nt: TGTGCCAGCAGTTTGAGGCCCCGGGAGACCCAGTACTTC

d_gene: NA
j_gene: TRBJ2-7
v_gene: TRBV10-2
abundance: NA
CDR3aa: CASSEPAYEQYF
CDR3nt: TGCGCCAGCAGTGAACCGGCCTACGAGCAGTACTTC

d_gene: NA
j_gene: TRBJ2-5
v_gene: TRBV11-2
abundance: NA
CDR3aa: CASSFLFVETQYF
CDR3nt: TGTGCCAGCAGCTTTTTGTTTGTAGAGACCCAGTACTTC

d_gene: TRBD1
j_gene: TRBJ1-2
v_gene: TRBV28
abundance: NA
CDR3aa: CASSLSEGASYGYTF
CDR3nt: TGTGCCAGCAGTTTAAGTGAGGGGGCGAGCTATGGCTACACCTTC

d_gene: TRBD2
j_gene: TRBJ2-7
v_gene: TRBV20-1
abundance: NA
CDR3aa: CSAGLAGRSYEQYF
CDR3nt: TGCAGTGCCGGACTAGCGGGGCGCTCCTACGAGCAGTACTTC

d_gene: NA
j_gene: TRBJ1-2
v_gene: TRBV9
abundance: NA
CDR3aa: CASRAWDYTF
CDR3nt: TGTGCCAGCAGAGCATGGGATTACACCTTC

d_gene: NA
j_gene: TRBJ2-1
v_gene: TRBV11-2
abundance: few
CDR3aa: CASSSLGGGPDEQFF
CDR3nt: TGTGCCAGCAGCTCCCTAGGGGGGGGGCCGGATGAGCAGTTCTTC

d_gene: TRBD1
j_gene: TRBJ2-4
v_gene: TRBV14
abundance: few
CDR3aa: CASSLGQVAKNIQYF
CDR3nt: TGTGCCAGCAGCCTAGGACAGGTAGCCAAAAACATTCAGTACTTC